This T cell receptor beta chain was recorded in a study of blood T cell repertoires in COVID-19. V was cut by 5 bases and J by 7 bases, with 14 bases left in between. Germline V gene lookup returns CDR1 LNHDA and CDR2 SQIVND (reference sequence). The CDR3 runs 13 residues. Data came from immunoSEQ multiplex PCR; TCRdb stores just in-frame clones and leaves some out. The sample lists a few hundred thousand clones, about nine tenths seen once, with approximately 6% in the top ten. Seattle cases were enrolled at active infection and followed longitudinally. Sequencing used peripheral blood. The rearrangement links TRBV19 to TRBJ1-2; the D is unclear. The sequence was collected from a woman aged 25 to 39 with COVID-19, enrolled during active disease. The CDR3 loop is CASSEGLQVGYTF. CDR3 DNA: TGTGCCAGTAGTGAAGGTCTCCAGGTTGGCTACACCTTC.